These 17 T cell receptor beta chains originate from one sample sequenced in a study of spatial heterogeneity in lung cancer. TCRdb ran MiXCR on the 5' RACE reads and lists one entry per CDR3 protein. The sample has about 41,000 distinct CDR3 sequences; roughly 12% are singletons. Time point defined: sample taken at primary tumor resection. Unsorted whole RNA of tumor, nontumor lung or frozen PBMC was sequenced. Source: PBMCs, taken at surgery. These receptors were obtained from a female donor with early-stage non-small cell lung cancer.

This clonotype was counted ten times or more. This chain joins TRBV19 and TRBJ1-4, with 7 positions matching TRBD1. V gave up 5 bases and J gave up 2 bases; unmatched junction bases: 5. The CDR3 sequence is 15 residues long. CDR1 is LNHDA, CDR2 SQIVND, per germline (reference sequence). As DNA, the CDR3 is TGTGCCAGTAGTTTACAGGGGAACACTAATGAAAAACTGTTTTTT. This sequence encodes CASSLQGNTNEKLFF. Variable domain in full (rest from reference TRBV19 and TRBJ1-4): DGGITQSPKYLFRKEGQNVTLSCEQNLNHDAMYWYRQDPGQGLRLIYYSQIVNDFQKGDIAEGYSVSREKKESFPLTVTSAQKNPTAFYLCASSLQGNTNEKLFFGSGTQLSVL.

This clonotype was detected a few times. The chain has TRBV5-1 and TRBJ2-2, with D tentatively TRBD1 or TRBD2 (5 bases each). V was clipped by 4 bases and J by 2 bases, with 9 bases between them. The CDR3 sequence is 14 residues long. Looked up from germline, CDR1 is SGHRS and CDR2 is YFSETQ. CDR3 in amino acids: CASSRGPNTGELFF. The CDR3 region has the DNA TGCGCCAGCAGCAGGGGACCAAACACCGGGGAGCTGTTTTTT. Filled out from reference TRBV5-1 and TRBJ2-2, the complete variable domain reads KAGVTQTPRYLIKTRGQQVTLSCSPISGHRSVSWYQQTPGQGLQFLFEYFSETQRNKGNFPGRFSGRQFSNSRSEMNVSTLELGDSALYLCASSRGPNTGELFFGEGSRLTVL.

The rearrangement uses TRBV5-1 and TRBJ2-6, with 8 bases matching TRBD1. The CDR3 sequence is 19 residues long. V lost 0 bases and J lost 0; bases outside the gene matches: 8. Germline assignment: CDR1 SGHRS and CDR2 YFSETQ. The CDR3: CASSLDRPGTGSGANVLTF. CDR3 DNA: TGCGCCAGCAGCTTGGATCGACCGGGGACAGGCTCTGGGGCCAACGTCCTGACTTTC.

This clonotype was detected many times. The CDR3 protein is CASSSISTDTQYF. DNA of the CDR3: TGTGCCAGCAGCTCAATTAGCACAGATACGCAGTATTTT. V and J are TRBV7-6 and TRBJ2-3; D ambiguous. This CDR3 has 13 residues. Germline V gene lookup returns CDR1 SGHVS and CDR2 FNYEAQ. The germline V and J ends were trimmed by 4 bases and 0 bases, with 5 bases remaining between them.

This clonotype was counted at least ten times. The chain links TRBV20-1 to TRBJ2-7; D gene ambiguous. Germline V gene data show CDR1 as DFQATT and CDR2 as SNEGSKA (reference sequence). V was pared by 4 bases and J by 0 bases, with 7 bases between. This CDR3 region has 12 residues. The CDR3 DNA is TGCAGTGCTAAACCAGCCTCCTACGAGCAGTACTTC. This sequence encodes CSAKPASYEQYF.

This clonotype turned up a few times. The chain recombines TRBV5-1 with TRBJ1-1, with TRBD1 identical over 10 bases. Germline V gives CDR1 SGHRS, CDR2 YFSETQ. CDR3 length equals 15 residues. The J segment lost 5 bases and the V segment lost 3 bases, leaving 7 bases of the junction unmatched. This CDR3 reads CASSSTGGFGTEAFF. The CDR3 DNA reads as TGCGCCAGCAGCTCGACAGGGGGCTTCGGTACTGAAGCTTTCTTT.

This clonotype was seen many times. The CDR3 reads CSVPGRQETQYF. The CDR3 nucleotides read TGCAGCGTTCCGGGACGTCAAGAGACCCAGTACTTC. V gene TRBV29-1 combines with J gene TRBJ2-5, with D possibly called TRBD1 or TRBD2 (5 bases each). This CDR3 is 12 amino acids long. Trimming took 5 bases from V and 2 from J, leaving 9 bases between them. Germline loops: CDR1 SQVTM, CDR2 ANQGSEA.

The chain combines TRBV27 with TRBJ2-2; possibly TRBD2 for D (7 bases). V lost 7 bases and J lost 1, with 16 bases in between. Germline V gene sequence: CDR1 MNHEY, CDR2 SMNVEV (reference sequence). This CDR3 is 16 amino acids long. The CDR3 DNA follows: TGTGCCAGCATGTGGGGGGGGGCGCGGAACACCGGGGAGCTGTTTTTT. Residues: CASMWGGARNTGELFF.

This clonotype appeared many times. The gene calls are TRBV19 and TRBJ2-1; possibly TRBD1 for D (6 bases). CDR3 size: 14 residues. Germline lookup yields CDR1 LNHDA and CDR2 SQIVND (reference sequence). With 7 bases removed from V and 2 bases from J, the gap between germline ends came to 12 bases. The CDR3 protein is CASNYRATYNEQFF. The DNA of the CDR3 is TGTGCCAGTAACTACAGGGCCACCTACAATGAGCAGTTCTTC.

The chain joins TRBV20-1 to TRBJ2-2; 7 bases agree with TRBD2. Per germline, CDR1 DFQATT and CDR2 SNEGSKA (reference sequence). CDR3 length: 17 amino acids. V was clipped by 1 base and J by 6 bases; unmatched bases: 14. This CDR3 reads CSARVTGTNIVSGELFF. CDR3 DNA sequence: TGCAGTGCTAGAGTGACCGGGACTAACATTGTGTCCGGGGAGCTGTTTTTT.

This clonotype was observed a few times. The CDR3 bases are TGTGCCAGTGCCTCCGGGGACTCCTACGAGCAGTACTTC. Its protein is CASASGDSYEQYF. The rearrangement uses TRBV5-4 and TRBJ2-7; D is perhaps TRBD2 (5 bases). The CDR3 covers 13 residues. The germline V gene encodes CDR1 SGHNT and CDR2 YYREEE (reference sequence). Trimming shortened V by 8 bases and J by 0 bases, and 12 bases separated the two germline ends.

This clonotype was counted between two and nine times. The rearrangement joins TRBV9 to TRBJ2-3; D possibly matches TRBD1 or TRBD2 (7 bases each). The CDR3 runs 18 residues. Germline V lookup: CDR1 SGDLS, CDR2 YYNGEE. Deletions cut 4 bases from V and 1 base from J, with 22 bases between. CDR3 coding DNA: TGTGCCAGCAGCCCCCAGCCAGGGGGGGGGCTGGGCACAGATACGCAGTATTTT. Amino acid sequence: CASSPQPGGGLGTDTQYF.

The gene calls are TRBV7-2 and TRBJ2-3; D not resolved. CDR1 and CDR2 from the germline V gene are SGHTA and FQGNSA. Trimming shortened V by 1 base and J by 7 bases, and 6 bases separated the two germline ends. This CDR3 has 12 amino acids. The CDR3 loop reads CASSLDANTQYF. The CDR3 region has the DNA TGTGCCAGCAGCTTAGACGCGAATACGCAGTATTTT.

A few counts support this clonotype. The chain uses TRBV11-2 and TRBJ2-5; TRBD1 aligns across 8 bases. V shed 5 bases and J 4 bases; nucleotides not matched to a gene: 9. CDR1 and CDR2 (germline): SGHAT, FQNNGV. CDR3 length: 15 amino acids. CDR3 sequence: CASSLQGARGETQYF. As DNA, the CDR3 is TGTGCCAGCAGCCTCCAGGGGGCTCGGGGAGAGACCCAGTACTTC.

This chain uses TRBV10-3 with TRBJ2-5; 8 nucleotides align to TRBD2. The germline V gene has CDR1 ENHRY and CDR2 SYGVKD. V shed 8 bases, J shed 5 bases, and the junction held 7 bases outside the gene matches. The CDR3 sequence is 13 residues long. The CDR3 DNA follows: TGTGCCATCGCTCTAGCGGGCGGTGAGACCCAGTACTTC. Translating gives CAIALAGGETQYF.

V is TRBV20-1 and J is TRBJ2-7, with 10 bases aligning to TRBD1. In germline, CDR1 is DFQATT, CDR2 SNEGSKA (reference sequence). V was pared by 3 bases and J by 5 bases, with 10 bases of the junction left unmatched. The CDR3 totals 15 residues. The CDR3 nucleotides are TGCAGTGCTAGGCCCCGACAGGGGGCCTTCCACGAGCAGTACTTC. Its translation: CSARPRQGAFHEQYF.

This clonotype was detected ten times or more. CDR3 protein: CASSLKGAGETQYF. As DNA, the CDR3 is TGCGCCAGCAGCTTGAAGGGGGCCGGGGAGACCCAGTACTTC. V is TRBV5-1 and J is TRBJ2-5, with TRBD1 matching 7 bases. CDR3 length: 14 residues. V lost 1 base to trimming and J lost 5 bases; unmatched junction nucleotides: 5. CDR1 and CDR2 from the germline V gene are SGHRS and YFSETQ.